Listed here are 18 T cell receptor beta chains from one sample, sequenced in a study of blood T cell repertoires in COVID-19. The repertoire was sequenced with immunoSEQ multiplex PCR; TCRdb's copy has only in-frame clones and lacks some. The sample lists roughly 260,000 clones; about nine tenths were seen once. Sequencing input: peripheral blood. The receptors derive from a man aged 35 to 55 who had recovered from COVID-19.

There are a few counts of this clone. The gene calls are TRBV6-2 or TRBV6-3 and TRBJ2-1; 9 bases align to TRBD2. CDR1 and CDR2 from the germline V gene are MNHEY and SVGEGT. There are 14 residues in the CDR3. V gave up 2 bases and J gave up 7 bases; unmatched junction bases: 3. In nucleotides, the CDR3 is TGTGCCAGCAGTTACCTAGCGGGATGGAATGAGCAGTTCTTC. This sequence encodes CASSYLAGWNEQFF.

The V call is TRBV2, the J call TRBJ2-5; possible D gene TRBD2, 5 bases. Germline CDR1 SNHLY, CDR2 FYNNEI. The CDR3 spans 13 residues. Trimming removed 4 bases from V and 5 bases from J, with 11 bases in between. CDR3 loop: CASSVRVVETQYF. The DNA of the CDR3 is TGTGCCAGCAGTGTGCGGGTTGTGGAGACCCAGTACTTC.

The chain has TRBV9 and TRBJ2-7; 13 nucleotides line up with TRBD2. The CDR3 has 15 residues. V gave up 4 bases and J gave up 2 bases; unmatched junction bases: 3. Germline V gene data show CDR1 as SGDLS and CDR2 as YYNGEE. The CDR3 DNA sequence: TGTGCCAGCAGCCCCGGGACTAGCGGGGCCTACGAGCAGTACTTC. This translates into CASSPGTSGAYEQYF.

The chain couples TRBV19 to TRBJ1-2; 7 bases match TRBD1. This CDR3 region has 15 residues. Trimming took 4 bases from V and 0 from J; bases not matched to a gene: 5. Germline values: CDR1 LNHDA, CDR2 SQIVND (reference sequence). CDR3 sequence reads: CASSRGTETNYGYTF. For the CDR3, the DNA is TGTGCCAGTAGTAGGGGGACAGAAACTAACTATGGCTACACCTTC.

CDR3 sequence reads: CSVQGEAVLSQYF. The CDR3 DNA reads as TGCAGCGTCCAGGGTGAGGCAGTTTTGTCCCAGTACTTC. The V call is TRBV29-1, the J call TRBJ2-5; possibly TRBD1 for D (5 bases). Deletions cut 6 bases from V and 9 bases from J, with 20 bases between. The CDR3 extends over 13 amino acids. Germline CDR1 SQVTM, CDR2 ANQGSEA.

The genes are TRBV5-4 and TRBJ1-5; a weak D match, TRBD1 (5 bases). Germline-derived CDR1 and CDR2 are SGHNT and YYREEE (reference sequence). The CDR3 is 15 residues long. Trimming shortened V by 5 bases and J by 2 bases, and 14 bases separated the two germline ends. The CDR3 DNA is TGTGCCAGCAGTCCTGGGGCAGGGCGCAATCAGCCCCAGCATTTT. Translating it yields CASSPGAGRNQPQHF.

The chain recombines TRBV5-4 with TRBJ2-2, with D perhaps TRBD1 (6 bases). V lost 0 bases and J 1 base, leaving 7 bases between the germline ends. The CDR3 sequence is 15 residues long. CDR1 and CDR2 from the germline V gene are SGHNT and YYREEE (reference sequence). As DNA, the CDR3 is TGTGCCAGCAGCTTGGCCAGGGGGAACACCGGGGAGCTGTTTTTT. Protein product: CASSLARGNTGELFF.

The rearrangement joins TRBV27 to TRBJ2-5, with TRBD1 as a possible D gene (6 bases). Germline V gene data show CDR1 as MNHEY and CDR2 as SMNVEV (reference sequence). The V and J ends lost 3 bases and 5 bases respectively, with 13 bases between them. There are 14 residues in the CDR3. CDR3 sequence: CASSFQGRGETQYF. CDR3 DNA sequence: TGTGCCAGCAGTTTTCAGGGGCGCGGGGAGACCCAGTACTTC.

This CDR3 reads CASSGGQGVMRRTDTQYF. The CDR3 DNA reads TGCGCCAGCAGTGGGGGACAGGGGGTAATGCGGAGAACAGATACGCAGTATTTT. The chain is built from TRBV10-1 and TRBJ2-3; 11 nucleotides agree with TRBD1. The CDR3 runs 18 residues. The ends lost 4 bases at V and 3 bases at J; junction bases unmatched: 12. Looked up from germline, CDR1 is WNHNN and CDR2 is SYGVQD (reference sequence).

The chain employs TRBV7-3 and TRBJ2-3; 8 bases match TRBD1. The germline V gene encodes CDR1 SGHTA and CDR2 FQGTGA. Unmatched junction bases numbered 3, after V lost 4 bases and J lost 3 bases. The CDR3 totals 14 residues. The CDR3 loop reads CASSSQGATDTQYF. For the CDR3, the DNA is TGTGCCAGCAGCTCCCAGGGGGCGACAGATACGCAGTATTTT. Together with reference TRBV7-3 and TRBJ2-3, the CDR3 gives the full variable domain: GAGVSQTPSNKVTEKGKYVELRCDPISGHTALYWYRQSLGQGPEFLIYFQGTGAADDSGLPNDRFFAVRPEGSVSTLKIQRTERGDSAVYLCASSSQGATDTQYFGPGTRLTVL.

The V call is TRBV2, the J call TRBJ1-1, with D tentatively TRBD1 (6 bases). V shed 6 bases and J shed 2 bases, with 16 bases lying between them. This CDR3 spans 15 amino acids. Germline V lookup: CDR1 SNHLY, CDR2 FYNNEI. The CDR3 DNA is TGTGCCAGCAGGGATAGAGACAGGTTAAACACTGAAGCTTTCTTT. This encodes CASRDRDRLNTEAFF.

The V call is TRBV24-1, the J call TRBJ1-2; unclear D gene. Germline V lookup: CDR1 KGHDR, CDR2 SFDVKD. Trimming took off 4 bases at V and 5 bases at J, with 4 bases between the two ends. The CDR3 loop spans 11 amino acids. The CDR3 sequence is CATSDHYGYTF. CDR3 in DNA: TGTGCCACCAGTGACCATTATGGCTACACCTTC.

V gene TRBV29-1 combines with J gene TRBJ2-1; D gene ambiguous. CDR1 and CDR2 from the germline V gene are SQVTM and ANQGSEA. The CDR3 has 9 amino acids. Trimming took off 7 bases at V and 6 bases at J, with 4 bases between the two ends. CDR3 coding DNA: TGCAGCGCCAGCAATGAGCAGTTCTTC. Translated: CSASNEQFF.

The rearrangement links TRBV21-1 to TRBJ2-7; TRBD1, the table's D call, lacks a check against the DNA. TRBV21-1 is classified as a pseudogene. This CDR3 has 15 residues. As DNA, the CDR3 is TGTGCCAGCTCAACGCCGGGACAGGAAACCTACGAGCAGTACTTC. This sequence encodes CASSTPGQETYEQYF.

This chain links TRBV27 with TRBJ2-6; perhaps TRBD1 as D (6 bases). The CDR3 is 16 residues long. Germline lookup yields CDR1 MNHEY and CDR2 SMNVEV (reference sequence). Trimming took 3 bases from V and 1 from J, leaving 10 bases between them. The DNA for the CDR3 is TGTGCCAGCAGTTTTACAGGGACGTCTGGGGCCAACGTCCTGACTTTC. Translation: CASSFTGTSGANVLTF. The full variable domain, with the rest looked up from reference TRBV27 and TRBJ2-6, is EAQVTQNPRYLITVTGKKLTVTCSQNMNHEYMSWYRQDPGLGLRQIYYSMNVEVTDKGDVPEGYKVSRKEKRNFPLILESPSPNQTSLYFCASSFTGTSGANVLTFGAGSRLTVL.

This chain uses TRBV5-6 with TRBJ2-2, with TRBD2 as a possible D gene (6 bases). The V end was cut by 4 bases, the J end by 8 bases, with 21 bases between. The CDR3 runs 16 residues. From germline, CDR1 is SGHDT and CDR2 YYEEEE. The CDR3 nucleotides are TGTGCCAGCAGCGGGTCTAATAGCGGAAACTTTGGGGAGCTGTTTTTT. As protein: CASSGSNSGNFGELFF.

The genes are TRBV4-2 and TRBJ2-3; 12 nucleotides match TRBD2. This CDR3 is 16 amino acids long. CDR1 is LGHNA, CDR2 YNFKEQ, per germline. The J segment lost 4 bases and the V segment lost 3 bases, leaving 5 bases of the junction unmatched. CDR3 loop: CASSQGTSGLADTQYF. Here the CDR3 DNA reads TGTGCCAGCAGCCAGGGGACTAGCGGGCTGGCAGATACGCAGTATTTT.

The rearrangement links TRBV27 to TRBJ1-2, with D unresolved. The V end was cut by 3 bases, the J end by 8 bases, with 10 bases between. Germline CDR1 reads MNHEY; CDR2 reads SMNVEV (reference sequence). The CDR3 has 12 residues. CDR3 nucleotide sequence: TGTGCCAGCAGTTTTTCAGGAGGAGGCTACACCTTC. Translated: CASSFSGGGYTF.